This passage covers 32 T cell receptor beta chains from one sample sequenced in a study of cytomegalovirus exposure and HLA in healthy donors. Primers for the PCR totalled 60 Vbeta and 13 Jbeta. TCRdb keeps only in-frame clones here, not all; method: immunoSEQ multiplex PCR. The sample spans around 97,000 clones; the ten largest clones claim about 3.2%. The sequenced sample consisted of PBMCs. Receptors were obtained from a man aged 40-50 years in good health and CMV-seronegative.

This chain links TRBV19 with TRBJ1-5, with D tentatively TRBD1 (6 bases). Per the germline V gene, CDR1 is LNHDA and CDR2 is SQIVND (reference sequence). The CDR3 has 13 amino acids. Deletions cut 6 bases from V and 6 bases from J, with 12 bases between. CDR3 residues: CASSQGSTQPQHF. CDR3 sequence (DNA): TGTGCCAGTAGCCAGGGGTCGACTCAGCCCCAGCATTTT.

J is TRBJ1-1 and V is TRBV29-1; D perhaps matches TRBD1 (6 bases). CDR1 is SQVTM, CDR2 ANQGSEA, per germline. V was clipped by 7 bases and J by 11 bases, with 23 bases between them. The CDR3 is 13 residues long. CDR3 nucleotide sequence: TGCAGCGGGACAGCAGGACAGTGGGGTCGGGCTTTCTTT. Translating gives CSGTAGQWGRAFF.

The V gene is TRBV2, the J gene TRBJ1-5; TRBD1 might be the D (5 bases). The length of the CDR3 is 14 residues. Trimming took 7 bases from V and 0 from J, leaving 10 bases between them. The germline V gene encodes CDR1 SNHLY and CDR2 FYNNEI. CDR3 sequence reads: CASNGGISNQPQHF. CDR3 DNA sequence: TGTGCCAGCAATGGGGGGATTAGCAATCAGCCCCAGCATTTT.

The rearrangement joins TRBV7-9 to TRBJ2-3; a possible D gene is TRBD2 (5 bases). The CDR3 extends over 14 amino acids. Germline CDR1 SEHNR, CDR2 FQNEAQ (reference sequence). V was trimmed by 5 bases and J by 2 bases, leaving 11 bases between them. CDR3 in amino acids: CASSRAGNTDTQYF. CDR3 nucleotides: TGTGCCAGCAGCCGCGCCGGGAACACAGATACGCAGTATTTT.

The V and J genes are TRBV18 and TRBJ1-2; TRBD1 matches at 11 bases. Germline V gene lookup returns CDR1 KGHSH and CDR2 LQKENI. Trimming took 3 bases from V and 3 from J; bases not matched to a gene: 9. The CDR3 runs 17 residues. The CDR3 protein is CASSPPSGTGGYYGYTF. Here the CDR3 DNA reads TGTGCCAGCTCACCCCCCTCCGGGACAGGGGGGTACTATGGCTACACCTTC.

The chain is built from TRBV21-1 and TRBJ2-5; the DNA was not used to check the table's D call, TRBD2. TRBV21-1 is tagged as a pseudogene. The CDR3 has 17 residues. CDR3: CASLGAGNRIYQETQYF. Written as DNA, the CDR3 is TGTGCCAGCCTGGGAGCGGGAAATAGAATTTACCAAGAGACCCAGTACTTC.

The chain is built from TRBV29-1 and TRBJ1-2; a weak D match, TRBD1 (6 bases). The V end lost 5 bases, the J end lost 4 bases, and 14 bases lay between the germline ends. The CDR3 contains 13 residues. Germline loops: CDR1 SQVTM, CDR2 ANQGSEA. DNA of the CDR3: TGCAGCGTTATGACAGGAGAGACCTATGGCTACACCTTC. Protein product: CSVMTGETYGYTF.

This rearrangement joins TRBV28 to TRBJ1-5, with 11 bases fitting TRBD1. Looked up from germline, CDR1 is MDHEN and CDR2 is SYDVKM. V lost 5 bases and J lost 6; bases outside the gene matches: 9. CDR3 size: 16 residues. The CDR3 sequence is CASSGAGTGGGQPQHF. In DNA form, the CDR3 reads TGTGCCAGCAGTGGGGCCGGGACAGGGGGTGGTCAGCCCCAGCATTTT.

The rearrangement joins TRBV25-1 to TRBJ1-2; weak D call: TRBD1 (6 bases). With 7 bases removed from V and 4 bases from J, the gap between germline ends came to 10 bases. Germline V gives CDR1 MGHDK, CDR2 SYGVNS. This CDR3 comprises 12 residues. CDR3 in DNA: TGTGCCAGCACCGGACAGAGCTATGGCTACACCTTC. This sequence encodes CASTGQSYGYTF.

The chain links TRBV7-2 to TRBJ2-3; 13 positions match TRBD2. Unmatched junction bases numbered 9, after V lost 5 bases and J lost 7 bases. Germline values: CDR1 SGHTA, CDR2 FQGNSA. The CDR3 has 16 residues. The CDR3 protein is CASSRSGTSGVNTQYF. The DNA of the CDR3 is TGTGCCAGCAGCAGATCCGGGACTAGCGGGGTAAATACGCAGTATTTT.

The V and J genes are TRBV7-6 and TRBJ2-5; TRBD2 matches at 16 bases. The V gene's germline CDR1 is SGHVS and CDR2 FNYEAQ. V gave up 2 bases and J gave up 5 bases; unmatched junction bases: 5. There are 17 residues in the CDR3. The CDR3 DNA reads as TGTGCCAGCAGCTTAACAACGGGACTAGCGGGAGGGGAGACCCAGTACTTC. Translating gives CASSLTTGLAGGETQYF.

V is TRBV6-1 and J is TRBJ1-4; 7 bases match TRBD1. The junction had 7 bases not matched to a gene; V was cut back by 7 bases and J by 8 bases. Germline CDR1 is MNHNS and CDR2 is SASEGT. The CDR3 spans 13 residues. The CDR3 sequence is CASMKGAEEKLFF. The CDR3 DNA reads as TGTGCCAGCATGAAGGGGGCGGAGGAAAAACTGTTTTTT.

The chain uses TRBV7-9 and TRBJ2-7; a possible D gene is TRBD2 (6 bases). Per the germline V gene, CDR1 is SEHNR and CDR2 is FQNEAQ (reference sequence). This CDR3 has 14 amino acids. V lost 5 bases and J 0 bases, leaving 11 bases between the germline ends. The CDR3 sequence is CASSLLGSSYEQYF. Here the CDR3 DNA reads TGTGCCAGCAGCCTACTCGGGAGCTCCTACGAGCAGTACTTC.

The chain recombines TRBV7-8 with TRBJ2-1; 8 bases match TRBD2. Germline V gives CDR1 SGHVS, CDR2 FQNEAQ. The CDR3 is made up of 17 amino acids. With 1 base clipped from V and 0 bases from J, the junction kept 5 bases outside the gene matches. CDR3 coding DNA: TGTGCCAGCAGCTTAGATAGGAGCGGGAGCTCCTACAATGAGCAGTTCTTC. Translation: CASSLDRSGSSYNEQFF.

The CDR3 spells CASSSSLAGIGNTQYF. The CDR3 DNA reads TGCGCCAGCAGCTCCTCTCTAGCGGGCATTGGAAATACGCAGTATTTT. This chain connects TRBV5-1 to TRBJ2-3, with 8 bases that match TRBD2. The germline V gene has CDR1 SGHRS and CDR2 YFSETQ. Trimming removed 3 bases from V and 7 bases from J; junction bases left unmatched: 13. The CDR3 is 16 residues long.

This rearrangement joins TRBV4-1 to TRBJ2-5, with TRBD2 identical over 9 bases. The germline CDR1 and CDR2 sequences are MGHRA and YSYEKL. The V segment lost 4 bases and the J segment 11 bases; nucleotides outside the gene matches: 14. The CDR3 spans 15 residues. CDR3 DNA sequence: TGCGCCAGCAGCCCATCTGGCGGGAGGGCCCTTGAGCAGTACTTC. Protein sequence: CASSPSGGRALEQYF.

By frequency, this clone is medium-sized (0.01 to 0.1%). V and J are TRBV10-3 and TRBJ1-3, with D maybe TRBD1 (6 bases). The ends were cut back, 6 bases at V and 0 bases at J, with 6 bases in the middle. The CDR3 is 13 amino acids. The germline V gene encodes CDR1 ENHRY and CDR2 SYGVKD. In DNA form, the CDR3 reads TGTGCCATCAGGGACAGCTCTGGAAACACCATATATTTT. Amino acid sequence: CAIRDSSGNTIYF.

V and J are TRBV5-5 and TRBJ1-2; maybe TRBD1 (5 bases). V dropped 5 bases and J dropped 2 bases, with 13 bases sitting between them. CDR1 is SGHKS and CDR2 is YYEKEE in the germline V gene (reference sequence). The CDR3 covers 14 residues. Written as DNA, the CDR3 is TGTGCCAGCAGGGAGACAGCGAGGAACTATGGCTACACCTTC. Encoded protein: CASRETARNYGYTF.

The chain recombines TRBV15 with TRBJ2-2; 11 nucleotides match TRBD2. Trimming removed 1 base from V and 8 bases from J; junction bases left unmatched: 9. CDR3 size: 17 residues. CDR1 and CDR2 from the germline V gene are LNHNV and YYDKDF (reference sequence). In nucleotides, the CDR3 is TGTGCCACCAGCAGAGTTTGGCGACTAGCGGGAACGGGGGAGCTGTTTTTT. Residues: CATSRVWRLAGTGELFF.

The V call is TRBV30, the J call TRBJ1-5; the D is unclear. The V end was cut by 3 bases, the J end by 2 bases, with 8 bases between. The CDR3 is 13 amino acids. Germline-derived CDR1 and CDR2 are GTSNPN and SVGIG (reference sequence). CDR3 DNA sequence: TGTGCCTGGAGCCCCCAGGGCAATCAGCCCCAGCATTTT. Amino acids: CAWSPQGNQPQHF.

V is TRBV6-1 and J is TRBJ2-4, with D maybe TRBD1 (6 bases). This CDR3 has 15 amino acids. V shed 5 bases and J shed 0 bases, with 11 bases lying between them. Germline CDR1 and CDR2: MNHNS and SASEGT. The CDR3 nucleotides are TGTGCCAGCAGTCCTACAGGGCTAGCCAAAAACATTCAGTACTTC. It is translated as CASSPTGLAKNIQYF.

V is TRBV15 and J is TRBJ2-5; D is unresolved. The CDR3 is 14 residues long. The germline CDR1 and CDR2 sequences are LNHNV and YYDKDF (reference sequence). The ends were cut back, 1 base at V and 3 bases at J, with 9 bases in the middle. This CDR3 is CATSRGTIKETQYF. The CDR3 coding sequence is TGTGCCACCAGCAGAGGAACTATCAAAGAGACCCAGTACTTC.

The rearrangement links TRBV30 to TRBJ1-1; 7 bases are shared with TRBD1. The CDR3 contains 11 residues. The trim removed 7 bases at V and 3 bases at J, leaving 2 bases unmatched. CDR1 is GTSNPN, CDR2 SVGIG, per germline (reference sequence). The CDR3 nucleotides are TGTGCCTTTGACAGGGACACTGAAGCTTTCTTT. Its protein is CAFDRDTEAFF.

The rearrangement joins TRBV2 to TRBJ1-3; 9 bases line up with TRBD1. J lost 6 bases, V lost 6 bases, and 9 bases had no gene match. The CDR3 covers 15 residues. CDR1 SNHLY and CDR2 FYNNEI come from the germline V gene. This chain's CDR3 is CASRKGTGSKNTIYF. The DNA for the CDR3 is TGTGCCAGCAGAAAGGGGACAGGGAGTAAAAACACCATATATTTT.

The chain has TRBV7-2 and TRBJ2-1; D is possibly TRBD1 (6 bases). V lost 0 bases to trimming and J lost 3 bases, with 9 bases between them. The CDR3 has 15 residues. Germline V gene sequence: CDR1 SGHTA, CDR2 FQGNSA. CDR3 in DNA: TGTGCCAGCAGCTTAGCACAGGGATACTACAATGAGCAGTTCTTC. Translation gives CASSLAQGYYNEQFF.

The gene calls are TRBV19 and TRBJ2-7; maybe TRBD1 (5 bases). The CDR3 sequence is 14 residues long. In germline, CDR1 is LNHDA, CDR2 SQIVND (reference sequence). Trimming pared 1 base from V and 3 bases from J, leaving 10 bases between. The CDR3 sequence is CASSIVAGIYEQYF. The CDR3 DNA is TGTGCCAGTAGTATAGTGGCAGGGATCTACGAGCAGTACTTC.

The rearrangement uses TRBV28 and TRBJ1-1; D is unclear. The CDR3 contains 15 residues. Germline V gene data show CDR1 as MDHEN and CDR2 as SYDVKM. Trimming cost V 4 bases and J 0 bases, with 12 bases left between them. DNA for the CDR3: TGTGCCAGCAGTTCATGGACGGGATTGAACACTGAAGCTTTCTTT. This codes for CASSSWTGLNTEAFF.

The V and J genes are TRBV6-4 and TRBJ1-1, with 8 bases that match TRBD1. Germline-derived CDR1 and CDR2 are MRHNA and SNTAGT. This CDR3 has 13 amino acids. V lost 0 bases and J lost 11; bases outside the gene matches: 5. The CDR3 DNA is TGTGCCAGCAGTGACTCGATGGGACAGGAGGCTTTCTTT. Translation: CASSDSMGQEAFF.

V and J are TRBV29-1 and TRBJ2-1; D remains unclear. The CDR3 spans 13 residues. Trimming pared 7 bases from V and 3 bases from J, leaving 13 bases between. Looked up from germline, CDR1 is SQVTM and CDR2 is ANQGSEA. The CDR3 region is CSGSVAVYNEQFF. CDR3 nucleotides: TGCAGCGGGAGTGTGGCAGTCTACAATGAGCAGTTCTTC.

The rearrangement uses TRBV5-1 and TRBJ2-1; 9 bases align to TRBD2. The CDR3 has 14 residues. From germline, CDR1 is SGHRS and CDR2 YFSETQ. J lost 5 bases, V lost 4 bases, and 4 bases had no gene match. DNA for the CDR3: TGCGCCAGCAGCAAGGGGACTAGCAACAATGAGCAGTTCTTC. Translating it yields CASSKGTSNNEQFF. Looking up the rest from reference TRBV5-1 and TRBJ2-1 gives the full variable domain: KAGVTQTPRYLIKTRGQQVTLSCSPISGHRSVSWYQQTPGQGLQFLFEYFSETQRNKGNFPGRFSGRQFSNSRSEMNVSTLELGDSALYLCASSKGTSNNEQFFGPGTRLTVL.

This sequence joins TRBV5-1 and TRBJ1-2; the D gene is possibly TRBD1 (6 bases). The length of the CDR3 is 19 residues. V was clipped by 4 bases and J by 4 bases, with 29 bases between them. Germline values: CDR1 SGHRS, CDR2 YFSETQ. The CDR3 DNA reads as TGCGCCAGCAGCCTTTATGTAACTTCAGGGGCCGCTAGTCCCTATGGCTACACCTTC. This encodes CASSLYVTSGAASPYGYTF.

The chain links TRBV7-9 to TRBJ2-5; 10 bases are a match to TRBD2. With V trimmed by 2 bases and J by 1 base, 1 base remained unmatched. Germline CDR1 SEHNR, CDR2 FQNEAQ (reference sequence). The CDR3 loop spans 15 amino acids. CDR3 residues: CASSLLAGVQETQYF. The CDR3 DNA is TGTGCCAGCAGCTTACTAGCGGGGGTCCAAGAGACCCAGTACTTC.